A selection of T cell receptor beta chains follows, all from one sample in a study of cytomegalovirus exposure and HLA in healthy donors. Assay: immunoSEQ multiplex PCR; the TCRdb copy retains only in-frame clones and omits some. The sample shows fewer than 85,000 clones, under 80% of them seen only once. Material: PBMCs. The origin of the receptors is a male donor in good health and CMV-seropositive. Each CDR3 is given without its conserved first and last residue. Each record gives: V gene, CDR3 protein.

V gene: TRBV28; CDR3 protein: ASSLWSPLIQYTEAF
V gene: TRBV7-2; CDR3 protein: ASSLGGPETQY
V gene: TRBV9; CDR3 protein: ASSVGAGGLYEQY
V gene: TRBV27; CDR3 protein: ASSPRGMGTEAF
V gene: TRBV6-5; CDR3 protein: ASRHGGQETQY
V gene: TRBV6-6; CDR3 protein: ASSYMGVGNTIY
V gene: TRBV9; CDR3 protein: ASRGGSSGANVLT
V gene: TRBV7-3; CDR3 protein: ASSLRGGGSTDTQY
V gene: TRBV6-1; CDR3 protein: ASSWDSYGYT
V gene: TRBV7-2; CDR3 protein: ASSQDRLTDTQY
V gene: TRBV6-5; CDR3 protein: ASSSTGVSSYEQY
V gene: TRBV11-2; CDR3 protein: ASTVTSGGWNEQF
V gene: TRBV11-2; CDR3 protein: ASSPYLGLTEAF
V gene: TRBV7-6; CDR3 protein: ASSTGGDTQY
V gene: TRBV6-4; CDR3 protein: ASSEFGRELVNEQF
V gene: TRBV7-9; CDR3 protein: ASGLAFRNEQF
V gene: TRBV5-1; CDR3 protein: ASSLPGTLNTGELF
V gene: TRBV19; CDR3 protein: ASSPPGFPANYGYT
V gene: TRBV6-1; CDR3 protein: ASSPRRMNTEAF
V gene: TRBV27; CDR3 protein: ASSFTLAGYNEQF
V gene: TRBV5-5; CDR3 protein: ASSLNGNEQF
V gene: TRBV7-2; CDR3 protein: ASSLESDRDSPLH
V gene: TRBV6-5; CDR3 protein: ASSYAGGRRDTQY
V gene: TRBV6-1; CDR3 protein: ASSVGDGPYEQY
V gene: TRBV5-4; CDR3 protein: ASSLVQGPYNEQF
V gene: TRBV7-2; CDR3 protein: ASSPHGKSDEQF
V gene: TRBV7-9; CDR3 protein: ASFSAGSSYEQY
V gene: TRBV6-6; CDR3 protein: ASCDFGVTQY
V gene: TRBV5-1; CDR3 protein: ASSQDTVFIEQY
V gene: TRBV7-8; CDR3 protein: ASSAPGLAGGSGSYNEQF
V gene: TRBV5-4; CDR3 protein: ASRRAGAASYEQY
V gene: TRBV2; CDR3 protein: ASSLTGTEIYGYT
V gene: TRBV6-5; CDR3 protein: ASSDWTGDPVGYT
V gene: TRBV28; CDR3 protein: ASSRPGLAEGAYEQY
V gene: TRBV5-1; CDR3 protein: ASSLGEGMWPQH
V gene: TRBV25-1; CDR3 protein: ASSELRGFQSETQY
V gene: TRBV27; CDR3 protein: ASSLSGLMGEQF
V gene: TRBV7-2; CDR3 protein: ASSTGQGRTGELF
V gene: TRBV5-1; CDR3 protein: ASSKAGDSYNEQF
V gene: TRBV9; CDR3 protein: ASSVRDTQY
V gene: TRBV19; CDR3 protein: ASSTGTPTYEQY
V gene: TRBV28; CDR3 protein: ASSLSPGRRETQY
V gene: TRBV6-5; CDR3 protein: ASSYSIGSEQY
V gene: TRBV19; CDR3 protein: ASIGTGVKGYT
V gene: TRBV6-1; CDR3 protein: ASSSTGGQETQY
V gene: TRBV5-8; CDR3 protein: ASSLPEGEKLF
V gene: TRBV5-1; CDR3 protein: ASSPGNVYTDTQY
V gene: TRBV5-1; CDR3 protein: ASSLIGARGNTIY
V gene: TRBV7-9; CDR3 protein: ASKSVTGESYNEQF
V gene: TRBV7-2; CDR3 protein: ASSLTGGRETQY
V gene: TRBV4-2; CDR3 protein: ASSQDWQRAINEQF
V gene: TRBV5-5; CDR3 protein: ASSLAGGSGANVLT